Detailed here is one TCR beta chain. The antigen remains unidentified. The data belong to a study of shared clonotypes between healthy human individuals. For the study at large: Each donor's CD4 naive and CD4 memory cells filled three plates apiece, CD8 naive two, and CD8 memory one.

The input for sorted-subset replicate PCRs was approximately 200 ng DNA, some 28,000 T cell genomes. Here immunoSEQ multiplex PCR was the method, and the copy in TCRdb shows in-frame clones only, minus some. The sample lists 550,000 to 750,000 clones, less than 97% occurring once. Overall study findings and caveats: The naive CD4 repertoires of a few donors were compared, and approximately 5.3% of clonotypes were shared.

Per the germline V gene, CDR1 is SSHAT and CDR2 is FNYEAQ (reference sequence). This CDR3 has 15 residues. Trimming at V came to 1 base and at J to 7 bases, leaving 5 bases not matched to a gene. Selected positively for CCR7 and CD45RO-negative, naive CD8 cells excluded terminally differentiated effector memory CD45RA+ cells. Each sample came from a Caucasian adult donor living in Nashville, Tennessee. The specimen sequenced was naive CD8+ T cells sorted from blood. The sequence was collected from a woman under 40 in good health. This chain joins TRBV7-7 and TRBJ2-1; TRBD2 matches 9 bases. CDR3 in amino acids: CASSLGAGGSNEQFF. CDR3 coding DNA: TGTGCCAGCAGCTTAGGAGCGGGAGGTTCTAATGAGCAGTTCTTC.